The clone carrying this TCR beta chain was counted a few times. Antigen specificity is unknown. RNA transcripts provided the source from which TCR beta CDR3 regions were amplified. Initially, a first-round RT-PCR of the TCR CDR3 employed the HTBI primer set. A single record per CDR3 protein comes from TCRdb applying MiXCR to the multiplex PCR reads. The profile covers 650,000 to 750,000 distinct CDR3 sequences, with 11% to 15% appearing a single time and about 10% taken by the ten largest. The sample originates from a study of T cells in Graves' hyperthyroidism and ophthalmopathy. Findings of the study overall: Most thyroid clonotypes with frequency above 0.001 were detected in blood.

Trimming removed 10 bases from V and 0 bases from J, with 16 bases in between. CDR1 and CDR2 (germline): SNHLY, FYNNEI. The CDR3 runs 14 residues. The TCR comes from a woman between 18 and 29 years old with Graves' hyperthyroidism. What was sequenced was blood. V and J are TRBV2 and TRBJ2-7; maybe TRBD2 (6 bases). The CDR3 is CANGGSGNSYEQYF. The CDR3 DNA reads TGTGCCAACGGGGGTAGCGGCAACTCCTACGAGCAGTACTTC.